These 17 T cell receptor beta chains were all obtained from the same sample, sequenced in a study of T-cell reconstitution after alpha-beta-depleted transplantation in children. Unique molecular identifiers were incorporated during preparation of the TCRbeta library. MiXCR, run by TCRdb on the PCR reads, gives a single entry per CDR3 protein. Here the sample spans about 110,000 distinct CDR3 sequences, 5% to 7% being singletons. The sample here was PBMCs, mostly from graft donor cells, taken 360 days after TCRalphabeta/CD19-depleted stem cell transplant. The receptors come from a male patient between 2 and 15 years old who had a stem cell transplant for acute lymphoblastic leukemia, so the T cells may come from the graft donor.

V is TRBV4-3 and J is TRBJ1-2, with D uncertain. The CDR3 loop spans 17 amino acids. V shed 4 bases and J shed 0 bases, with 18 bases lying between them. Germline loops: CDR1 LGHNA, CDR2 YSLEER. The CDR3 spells CASSPHKMGPTNYGYTF. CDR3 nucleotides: TGCGCCAGCAGCCCCCATAAAATGGGCCCGACTAACTATGGCTACACCTTC.

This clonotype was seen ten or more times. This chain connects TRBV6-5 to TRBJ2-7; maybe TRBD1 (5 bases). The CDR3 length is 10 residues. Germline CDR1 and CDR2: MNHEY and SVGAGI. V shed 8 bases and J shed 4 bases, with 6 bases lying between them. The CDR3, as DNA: TGTGCCAGCGGGGCGTACGAGCAGTACTTC. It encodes CASGAYEQYF.

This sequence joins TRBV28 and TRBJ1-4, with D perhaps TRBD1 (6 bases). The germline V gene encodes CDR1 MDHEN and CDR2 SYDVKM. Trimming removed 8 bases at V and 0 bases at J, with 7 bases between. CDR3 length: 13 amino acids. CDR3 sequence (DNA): TGTGCCAGCCGGACAGCAACTAATGAAAAACTGTTTTTT. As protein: CASRTATNEKLFF.

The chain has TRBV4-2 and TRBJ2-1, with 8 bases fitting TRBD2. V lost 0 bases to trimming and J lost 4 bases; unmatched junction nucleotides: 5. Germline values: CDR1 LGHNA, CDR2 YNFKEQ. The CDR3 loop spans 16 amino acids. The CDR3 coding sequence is TGTGCCAGCAGCCAAGAATCGGGGGGGGGGTACAATGAGCAGTTCTTC. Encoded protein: CASSQESGGGYNEQFF.

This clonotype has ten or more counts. In DNA form, the CDR3 reads TGTGCCAGCAGTTGGCGGGGAAACTACGAGCAGTACTTC. Amino acids: CASSWRGNYEQYF. V and J are TRBV27 and TRBJ2-7; possible D gene TRBD2, 6 bases. V lost 4 bases to trimming and J lost 3 bases, with 10 bases between them. Germline values: CDR1 MNHEY, CDR2 SMNVEV (reference sequence). The CDR3 contains 13 residues.

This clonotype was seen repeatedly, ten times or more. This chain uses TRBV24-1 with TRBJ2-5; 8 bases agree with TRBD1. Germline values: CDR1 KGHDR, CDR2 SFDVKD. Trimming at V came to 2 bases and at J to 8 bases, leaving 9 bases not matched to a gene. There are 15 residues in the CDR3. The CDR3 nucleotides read TGTGCCACCAGTGATTCCGACAGGGGAGGCGTCACCCAGTACTTC. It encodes CATSDSDRGGVTQYF.

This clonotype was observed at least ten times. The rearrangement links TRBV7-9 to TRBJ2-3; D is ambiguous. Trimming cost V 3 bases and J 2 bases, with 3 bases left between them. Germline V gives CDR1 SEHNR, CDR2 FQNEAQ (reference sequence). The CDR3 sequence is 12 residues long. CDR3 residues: CASSLHTDTQYF. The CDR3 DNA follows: TGTGCCAGCAGCTTGCACACAGATACGCAGTATTTT.

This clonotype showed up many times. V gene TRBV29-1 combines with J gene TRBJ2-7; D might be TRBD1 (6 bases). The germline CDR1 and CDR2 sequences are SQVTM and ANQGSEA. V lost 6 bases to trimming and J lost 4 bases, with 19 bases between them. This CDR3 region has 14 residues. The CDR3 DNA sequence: TGCAGCGTCGAACTGACAGGAGGTCTTTACGAGCAGTACTTC. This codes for CSVELTGGLYEQYF.

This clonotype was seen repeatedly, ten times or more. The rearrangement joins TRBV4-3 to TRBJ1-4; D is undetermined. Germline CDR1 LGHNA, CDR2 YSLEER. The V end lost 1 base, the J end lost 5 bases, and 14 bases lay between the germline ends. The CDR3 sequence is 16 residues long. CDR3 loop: CASSQGTSDRNEKLFF. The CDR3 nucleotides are TGCGCCAGCAGCCAAGGGACGAGCGATAGAAATGAAAAACTGTTTTTT.

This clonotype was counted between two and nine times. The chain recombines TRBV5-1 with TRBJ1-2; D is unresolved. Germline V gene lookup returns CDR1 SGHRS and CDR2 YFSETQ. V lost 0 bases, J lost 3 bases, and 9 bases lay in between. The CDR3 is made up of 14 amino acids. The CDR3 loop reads CASSLEGRDYGYTF. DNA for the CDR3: TGCGCCAGCAGCTTGGAGGGTAGGGACTATGGCTACACCTTC.

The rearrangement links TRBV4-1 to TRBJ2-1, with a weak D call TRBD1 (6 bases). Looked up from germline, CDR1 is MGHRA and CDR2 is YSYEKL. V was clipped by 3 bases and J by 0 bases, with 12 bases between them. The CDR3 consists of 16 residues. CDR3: CASSQVSGVSYNEQFF. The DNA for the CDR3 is TGCGCCAGCAGCCAGGTTTCAGGGGTCTCCTACAATGAGCAGTTCTTC.

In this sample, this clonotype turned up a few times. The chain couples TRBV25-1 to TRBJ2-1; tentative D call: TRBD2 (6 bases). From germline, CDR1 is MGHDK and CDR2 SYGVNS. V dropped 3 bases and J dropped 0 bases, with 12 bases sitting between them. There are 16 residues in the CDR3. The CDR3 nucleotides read TGTGCCAGCAGTGATCGGAGGGGTCCCTCCTACAATGAGCAGTTCTTC. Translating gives CASSDRRGPSYNEQFF.

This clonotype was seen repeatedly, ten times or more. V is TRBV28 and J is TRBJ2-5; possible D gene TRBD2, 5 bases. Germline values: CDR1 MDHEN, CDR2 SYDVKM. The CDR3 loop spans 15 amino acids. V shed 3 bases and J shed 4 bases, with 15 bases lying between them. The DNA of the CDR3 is TGTGCCAGCAGTTTCGGAGGTAAACCTCTAGAGACCCAGTACTTC. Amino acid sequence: CASSFGGKPLETQYF.

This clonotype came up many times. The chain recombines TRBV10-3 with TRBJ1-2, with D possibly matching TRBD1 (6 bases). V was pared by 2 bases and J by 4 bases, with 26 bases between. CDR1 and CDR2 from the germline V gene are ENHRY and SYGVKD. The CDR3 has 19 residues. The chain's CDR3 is CAISERVTQSRQEVYGYTF. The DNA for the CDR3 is TGTGCCATCAGTGAGCGGGTGACGCAATCCAGACAGGAGGTCTATGGCTACACCTTC.

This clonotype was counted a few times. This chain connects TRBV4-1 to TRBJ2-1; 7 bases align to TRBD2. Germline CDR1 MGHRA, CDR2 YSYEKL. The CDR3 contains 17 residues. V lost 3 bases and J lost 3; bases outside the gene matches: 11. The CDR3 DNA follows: TGCGCCAGCAGCCAGAGAGGCCCAACTAGCGACTACAATGAGCAGTTCTTC. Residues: CASSQRGPTSDYNEQFF.

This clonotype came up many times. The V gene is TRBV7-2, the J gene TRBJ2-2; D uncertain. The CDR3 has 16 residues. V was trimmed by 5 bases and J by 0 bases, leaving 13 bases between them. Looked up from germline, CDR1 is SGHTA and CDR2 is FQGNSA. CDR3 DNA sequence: TGTGCCAGCAGCACAAGACTCCTCGCGAACACCGGGGAGCTGTTTTTT. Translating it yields CASSTRLLANTGELFF.

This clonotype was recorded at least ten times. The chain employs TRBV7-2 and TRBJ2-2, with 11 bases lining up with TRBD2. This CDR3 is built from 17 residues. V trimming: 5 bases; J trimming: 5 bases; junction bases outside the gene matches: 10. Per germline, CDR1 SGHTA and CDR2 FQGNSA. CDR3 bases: TGTGCCAGCAGCACCAGACTAGCGGGGCCCGTAACCGGGGAGCTGTTTTTT. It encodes CASSTRLAGPVTGELFF.